These 2 T cell receptor beta chains were all obtained from the same sample, sequenced in a study of T cells in Graves' hyperthyroidism and ophthalmopathy. RNA transcripts gave rise to amplified TCR beta CDR3 regions. Researchers ran a first-round RT-PCR on the TCR CDR3 using the HTBI primer set. TCRdb used MiXCR to reprocess the multiplex PCR reads, holding one entry per CDR3 protein. This sample has about 360,000 distinct CDR3 sequences, with roughly 13% found just once. The specimen sequenced was blood. The receptors derive from a young woman with Graves' hyperthyroidism.

This clonotype was observed at least ten times. The chain employs TRBV18 and TRBJ1-1; D is uncertain. Per the germline V gene, CDR1 is KGHSH and CDR2 is LQKENI. Trimming pared 3 bases from V and 3 bases from J, leaving 11 bases between. This CDR3 is 14 amino acids long. The CDR3 nucleotides are TGTGCCAGCTCACCGGGGTCGGGCTACACTGAAGCTTTCTTT. Translation gives CASSPGSGYTEAFF.

Ten or more counts support this clonotype. The genes are TRBV2 and TRBJ1-1, with D hard to call. V was shortened by 6 bases and J by 1 base, with 9 bases between the two germline ends. The V gene's germline CDR1 is SNHLY and CDR2 FYNNEI. The CDR3 runs to 13 residues. This CDR3 is CASRRVQNTEAFF. The CDR3 DNA reads as TGTGCCAGCAGGCGGGTCCAGAACACTGAAGCTTTCTTT.